A selection of T cell receptor beta chains follows, all from one sample in a study of cytomegalovirus exposure and HLA in healthy donors. Clones were read by immunoSEQ multiplex PCR, and TCRdb kept only the in-frame ones, dropping some. The table has roughly 80,000 clones, approximately 84% seen once; the top ten hold 2% to 2.5%. The sequencing input was PBMCs. The receptors originated from a woman between 50 and 59 years old in good health and CMV-seronegative. CDR3s leave out the opening cysteine and the closing phenylalanine or tryptophan.

j_call v_call cdr3_aa
TRBJ1-2 TRBV2 ASSDSLSSGYT
TRBJ2-1 TRBV6-1 ASSEESGVYNEQF
TRBJ2-1 TRBV27 ASSLSASGGYNEQF
TRBJ1-4 TRBV30 AWSVQGEEKLF
TRBJ2-3 TRBV7-8 ASSLGGAGVTDTQY
TRBJ2-3 TRBV15 ATSREGTSGGGAQY
TRBJ2-3 TRBV5-6 ASSLGLAGSTDTQY
TRBJ1-2 TRBV7-8 ASTPGQIAGYT
TRBJ2-2 TRBV9 ASSPGLQRTGELF
TRBJ2-3 TRBV28 ASSSLLDREGY
TRBJ1-1 TRBV7-3 ASSLMGRGSGTEAF
TRBJ1-5 TRBV28 ASRYTGGMNQPQH
TRBJ1-1 TRBV30 AWERTGGLSTEAF
TRBJ2-3 TRBV27 ASSNVAADTQY
- TRBV11-2 ASSLVGGTYEQY
TRBJ1-2 TRBV4-1 ASSQEGGSYGYT
TRBJ2-7 TRBV2 ASTISTGAPAYEQY
TRBJ2-2 TRBV9 ASSVAGGPTGELF
TRBJ2-1 TRBV28 ASSFPGGEQF
TRBJ1-1 TRBV29-1 SAGQANTEAF
TRBJ2-1 TRBV7-9 ASSPSAGLAGNSYNEQF
TRBJ2-3 TRBV5-1 ASSSRYSTDTQY
TRBJ1-2 TRBV4-1 ASSQDPAGQPRGYT
TRBJ1-4 TRBV2 ASRAIDEKLF
TRBJ2-1 TRBV5-1 ASSLGSGSSYNEQF
TRBJ1-1 TRBV29-1 SAGGGDSTEAF
TRBJ1-2 TRBV15 ATSRDSEITGGYT
TRBJ2-7 TRBV19 ASSIAGDEQY
TRBJ1-3 TRBV28 ASSLSGFSGNTIY
TRBJ1-3 TRBV18 ASSPRDSGNTIY
TRBJ1-2 TRBV5-4 ASSPGPADSIGYT
TRBJ2-7 TRBV2 ASSPGLAGPYEQY